This T cell receptor (beta chain) stems from a study of blood T cell repertoires in COVID-19. Overall study: Specimens from acute and convalescent COVID-19 originated in the United States, Italy and Spain. PBMCs, B-cell-depleted T cells, or T cells provided the cDNA or gDNA that made up the material.

In the authors' workflow: Amplification of reference gene primers provided the estimated nucleated cell counts. Libraries were prepared by immunoSEQ multiplex PCR; TCRdb keeps only in-frame clonotypes and omits some of them. V and J calls and clone size are given by that table; D and trimming were obtained from the DNA. The sample comprises roughly 82,000 clones, around 80% of which are singletons, and over 9.5% rests with the top ten. This clone was seen only a few times. The CDR3 is 16 residues long. J lost 7 bases, V lost 3 bases, and 8 bases had no gene match. Looked up from germline, CDR1 is LGHDT and CDR2 is YNNKEL (reference sequence).

The sequence derives from a man in his 60s with acute or convalescent COVID-19. The rearrangement uses TRBV3-1 (or the pseudogene TRBV3-2) and TRBJ1-6; TRBD1 agrees at 8 bases. The source material was peripheral blood. CDR3 nucleotides: TGTGCCAGCAGCCACGCTGGACAGGGTCTCAATTCACCCCTCCACTTT. Translation: CASSHAGQGLNSPLHF.